What follows are 11 T cell receptor beta chains derived from one specimen sequenced in a study of multiple sclerosis patients with progressive multifocal leukoencephalopathy. Specified time point: before natalizumab initiation. Using immunoSEQ multiplex PCR, the repertoire was profiled, and TCRdb retains in-frame clones only, with some absent. There are 25,000 to 35,000 clones in the sample; over 90% occur only once, and around 2.1% lies in the top ten. The sequenced sample consisted of PBMCs. The origin of the receptors is a man aged 30 to 45 with multiple sclerosis.

The rearrangement joins TRBV7-2 to TRBJ2-1; 12 positions agree with TRBD2. CDR1 SGHTA and CDR2 FQGNSA come from the germline V gene. V shed 5 bases, J shed 8 bases, and the junction held 10 bases outside the gene matches. CDR3 length equals 16 residues. In nucleotides, the CDR3 is TGTGCCAGCAGCGCCGCGCTAGCGGGAGGGGCGGATGAGCAGTTCTTC. Residues: CASSAALAGGADEQFF. The full variable domain, rest sourced from reference TRBV7-2 and TRBJ2-1, is GAGVSQSPSNKVTEKGKDVELRCDPISGHTALYWYRQSLGQGLEFLIYFQGNSAPDKSGLPSDRFSAERTGGSVSTLTIQRTQQEDSAVYLCASSAALAGGADEQFFGPGTRLTVL.

The rearrangement uses TRBV27 and TRBJ2-5, with 10 bases lining up with TRBD1. CDR3 size: 16 residues. Per the germline V gene, CDR1 is MNHEY and CDR2 is SMNVEV (reference sequence). Trimming removed 3 bases from V and 2 bases from J; junction bases left unmatched: 6. DNA of the CDR3: TGTGCCAGCAGTTTGACAGGGGGCTGGGTTCAAGAGACCCAGTACTTC. Translating it yields CASSLTGGWVQETQYF.

The V call is TRBV25-1, the J call TRBJ1-1, with 7 nucleotides matching TRBD1. This CDR3 has 16 residues. V was clipped by 4 bases and J by 3 bases; unmatched bases: 11. Per the germline V gene, CDR1 is MGHDK and CDR2 is SYGVNS. CDR3 residues: CASSGYGGQPYTEAFF. The DNA for the CDR3 is TGTGCCAGCAGTGGCTACGGGGGACAGCCTTACACTGAAGCTTTCTTT.

The chain employs TRBV15 and TRBJ1-3; unclear D gene. Germline lookup yields CDR1 LNHNV and CDR2 YYDKDF (reference sequence). The CDR3 runs 16 residues. With 1 base removed from V and 0 bases from J, the gap between germline ends came to 10 bases. CDR3 sequence reads: CATSRGSPNSGNTIYF. CDR3 bases: TGTGCCACCAGCAGAGGTTCCCCGAACTCTGGAAACACCATATATTTT.

The V and J genes are TRBV10-1 and TRBJ2-5; 16 bases map to TRBD2. This CDR3 has 17 residues. V lost 5 bases, J lost 3 bases, and 6 bases stayed unmatched. The germline V gene encodes CDR1 WNHNN and CDR2 SYGVQD (reference sequence). CDR3 sequence reads: CASSLGLAGGREETQYF. The CDR3 DNA is TGCGCCAGCAGTTTGGGACTAGCGGGAGGGAGAGAAGAGACCCAGTACTTC.

This chain connects TRBV9 to TRBJ2-1; 8 nucleotides line up with TRBD1. Trimming cost V 2 bases and J 0 bases; bases outside gene matches: 1. Per germline, CDR1 SGDLS and CDR2 YYNGEE. The CDR3 contains 15 residues. Here the CDR3 reads CASSVTGGSYNEQFF. The CDR3 nucleotides are TGTGCCAGCAGCGTCACAGGGGGCTCCTACAATGAGCAGTTCTTC.

J is TRBJ2-7 and V is TRBV9, with D perhaps TRBD2 (6 bases). CDR3 length: 14 residues. V was clipped by 7 bases and J by 4 bases, with 18 bases between them. Germline CDR1 SGDLS, CDR2 YYNGEE. CDR3 residues: CASYRGGPPYEQYV. In DNA, the CDR3 is TGTGCCAGCTACCGAGGAGGGCCCCCTTACGAGCAGTACGTC.

The chain uses TRBV18 and TRBJ1-1, with 9 positions matching TRBD1. V shed 0 bases, J shed 4 bases, and the junction held 6 bases outside the gene matches. CDR3 length: 16 residues. Germline V lookup: CDR1 KGHSH, CDR2 LQKENI. CDR3 sequence reads: CASSPPGQGRGTEAFF. The CDR3 DNA reads as TGTGCCAGCTCACCACCGGGACAGGGAAGGGGCACTGAAGCTTTCTTT.

On this clone itself: The same CDR3 arises from other DNA sequences in this sample as well. The V gene is TRBV19, the J gene TRBJ1-5, with TRBD1 as a possible D gene (5 bases). Trimming removed 3 bases at V and 1 base at J, with 7 bases between. The CDR3 spans 14 residues. Per germline, CDR1 LNHDA and CDR2 SQIVND (reference sequence). CDR3 residues: CASSIRDSNQPQHF. The CDR3 region has the DNA TGTGCCAGTAGTATCCGGGACAGCAATCAGCCCCAGCATTTT.

The chain has TRBV11-3 and TRBJ2-5, with TRBD2 matching over 11 bases. CDR1 and CDR2 from the germline V gene are SGHNT and YENEEA. The V gene end was trimmed by 5 bases and the J gene end by 5 bases; junction bases not matched to a gene: 7. This CDR3 contains 15 residues. The CDR3 DNA reads TGTGCCAGCAGCCCGACTAGCGGGACTCGGGAGACCCAGTACTTC. Translation: CASSPTSGTRETQYF.

The chain is built from TRBV6-1 and TRBJ2-3; TRBD2 agrees at 15 bases. There are 15 residues in the CDR3. CDR1 and CDR2 from the germline V gene are MNHNS and SASEGT. V shed 6 bases and J 5 bases; nucleotides not matched to a gene: 3. DNA of the CDR3: TGTGCCAGCAGGCCGGGACTAGCGGGAGGAGATACGCAGTATTTT. Amino acids: CASRPGLAGGDTQYF.